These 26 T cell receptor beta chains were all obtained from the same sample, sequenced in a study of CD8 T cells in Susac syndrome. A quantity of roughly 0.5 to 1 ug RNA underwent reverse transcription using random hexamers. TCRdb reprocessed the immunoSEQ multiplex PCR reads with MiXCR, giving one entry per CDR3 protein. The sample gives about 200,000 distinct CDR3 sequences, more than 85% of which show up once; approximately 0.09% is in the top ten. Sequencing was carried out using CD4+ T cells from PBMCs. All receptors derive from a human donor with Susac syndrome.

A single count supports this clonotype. The CDR3, as DNA: TGTGCCAGCACCCGGACAGGGGGCAGTCAGCCCCAGCATTTT. It codes for CASTRTGGSQPQHF. The chain has TRBV6-2 or TRBV6-3 and TRBJ1-5, with 11 bases aligning to TRBD1. The V gene's germline CDR1 is MNHEY and CDR2 SVGEGT. The CDR3 sequence is 14 residues long. Germline trimming cut 7 bases from V and 6 bases from J; bases unmatched to any gene: 5.

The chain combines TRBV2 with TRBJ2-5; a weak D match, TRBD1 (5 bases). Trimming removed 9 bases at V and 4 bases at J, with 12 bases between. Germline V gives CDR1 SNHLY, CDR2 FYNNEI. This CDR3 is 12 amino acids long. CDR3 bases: TGTGCCAGTTTAGCAGGGATAGAGACCCAGTACTTC. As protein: CASLAGIETQYF.

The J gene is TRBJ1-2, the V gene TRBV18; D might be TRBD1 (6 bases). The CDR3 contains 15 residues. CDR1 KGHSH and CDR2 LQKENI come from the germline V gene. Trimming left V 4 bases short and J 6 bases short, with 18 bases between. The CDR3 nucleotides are TGTGCCAGCTCACACGATCCCCCAGGGGACGATGGCTACACCTTC. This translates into CASSHDPPGDDGYTF.

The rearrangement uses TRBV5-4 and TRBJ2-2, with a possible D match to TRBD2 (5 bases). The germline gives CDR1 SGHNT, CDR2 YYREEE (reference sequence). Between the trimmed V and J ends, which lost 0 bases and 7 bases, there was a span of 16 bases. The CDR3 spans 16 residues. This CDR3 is CASSLVAASMDGELFF. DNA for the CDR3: TGTGCCAGCAGCTTGGTTGCGGCTAGCATGGACGGGGAGCTGTTTTTT.

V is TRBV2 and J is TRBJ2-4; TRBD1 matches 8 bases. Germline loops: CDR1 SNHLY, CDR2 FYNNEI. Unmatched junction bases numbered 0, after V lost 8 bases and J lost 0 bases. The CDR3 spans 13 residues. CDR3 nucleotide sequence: TGTGCCAGCGACAGGGGAGCCAAAAACATTCAGTACTTC. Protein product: CASDRGAKNIQYF.

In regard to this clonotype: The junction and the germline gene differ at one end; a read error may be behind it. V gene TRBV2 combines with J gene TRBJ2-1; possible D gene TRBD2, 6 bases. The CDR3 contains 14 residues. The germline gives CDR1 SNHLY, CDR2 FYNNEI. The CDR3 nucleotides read TGCGAGAGTCCGGAGGGGCTAACCTACAATGAGCAGTTCTTC. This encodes CESPEGLTYNEQFF.

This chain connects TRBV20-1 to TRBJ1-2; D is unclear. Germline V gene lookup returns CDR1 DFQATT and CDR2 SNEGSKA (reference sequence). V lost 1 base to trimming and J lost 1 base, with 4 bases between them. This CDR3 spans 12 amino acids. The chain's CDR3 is CSARGDNYGYTF. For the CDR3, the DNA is TGCAGTGCTAGAGGGGATAACTATGGCTACACCTTC.

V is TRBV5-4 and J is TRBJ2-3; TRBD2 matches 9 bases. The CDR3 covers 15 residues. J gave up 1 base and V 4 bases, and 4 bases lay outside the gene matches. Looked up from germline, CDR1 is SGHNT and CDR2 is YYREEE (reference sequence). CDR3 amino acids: CASSSGGSGTDTQYF. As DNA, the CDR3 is TGTGCCAGCAGCAGCGGGGGGTCGGGCACAGATACGCAGTATTTT.

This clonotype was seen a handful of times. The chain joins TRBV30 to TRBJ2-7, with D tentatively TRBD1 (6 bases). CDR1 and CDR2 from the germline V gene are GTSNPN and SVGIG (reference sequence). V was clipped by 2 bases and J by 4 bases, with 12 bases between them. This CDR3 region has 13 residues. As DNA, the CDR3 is TGTGCCTGGAGTTTCTCACAGGGTTACGAGCAGTACTTC. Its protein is CAWSFSQGYEQYF.

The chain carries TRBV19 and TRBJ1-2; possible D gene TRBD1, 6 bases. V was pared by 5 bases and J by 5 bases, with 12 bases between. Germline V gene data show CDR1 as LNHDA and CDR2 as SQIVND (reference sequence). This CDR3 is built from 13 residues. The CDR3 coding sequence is TGTGCCAGTAGTCCACAGGGTAGTTATGGCTACACCTTC. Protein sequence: CASSPQGSYGYTF.

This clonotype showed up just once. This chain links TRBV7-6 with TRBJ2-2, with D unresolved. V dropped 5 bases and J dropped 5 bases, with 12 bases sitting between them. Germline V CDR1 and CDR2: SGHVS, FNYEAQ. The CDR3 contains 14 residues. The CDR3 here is CASSPIVGTGELFF. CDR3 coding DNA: TGTGCCAGCAGCCCGATAGTGGGAACCGGGGAGCTGTTTTTT. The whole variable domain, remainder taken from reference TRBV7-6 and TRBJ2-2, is GAGVSQSPRYKVTKRGQDVALRCDPISGHVSLYWYRQALGQGPEFLTYFNYEAQQDKSGLPNDRFSAERPEGSISTLTIQRTEQRDSAMYRCASSPIVGTGELFFGEGSRLTVL.

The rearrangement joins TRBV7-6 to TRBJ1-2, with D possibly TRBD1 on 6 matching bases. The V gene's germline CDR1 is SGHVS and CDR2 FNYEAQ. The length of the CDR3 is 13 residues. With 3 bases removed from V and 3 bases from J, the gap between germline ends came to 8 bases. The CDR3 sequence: CASSFSGDYGYTF. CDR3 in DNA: TGTGCCAGCAGCTTTTCAGGGGACTATGGCTACACCTTC.

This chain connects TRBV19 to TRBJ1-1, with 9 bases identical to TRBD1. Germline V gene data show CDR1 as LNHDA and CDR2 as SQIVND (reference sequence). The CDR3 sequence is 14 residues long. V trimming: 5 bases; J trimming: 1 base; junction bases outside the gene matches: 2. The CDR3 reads CASSPTGGNTEAFF. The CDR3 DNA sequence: TGTGCCAGTAGTCCGACAGGGGGGAACACTGAAGCTTTCTTT.

In DNA form, the CDR3 reads TGTGCCAGCTCACGGAGGGATGAGGAGCTGTTTTTT. Its protein is CASSRRDEELFF. This sequence joins TRBV18 and TRBJ2-2; a possible D gene is TRBD2 (6 bases). Looked up from germline, CDR1 is KGHSH and CDR2 is LQKENI. The CDR3 has 12 amino acids. V lost 4 bases and J 10 bases, leaving 10 bases between the germline ends.

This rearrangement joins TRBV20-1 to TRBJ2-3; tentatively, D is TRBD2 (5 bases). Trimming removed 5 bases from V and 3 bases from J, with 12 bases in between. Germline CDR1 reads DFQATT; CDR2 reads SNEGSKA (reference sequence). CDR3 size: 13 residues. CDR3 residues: CSAEDAGTDTQYF. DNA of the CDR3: TGCAGTGCTGAGGATGCGGGTACAGATACGCAGTATTTT.

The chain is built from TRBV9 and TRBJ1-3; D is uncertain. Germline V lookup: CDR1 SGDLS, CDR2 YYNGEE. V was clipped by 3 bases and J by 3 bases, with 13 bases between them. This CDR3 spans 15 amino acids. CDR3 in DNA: TGTGCCAGCAGCGCCCGAACCGGGTTTGGAAACACCATATATTTT. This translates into CASSARTGFGNTIYF.

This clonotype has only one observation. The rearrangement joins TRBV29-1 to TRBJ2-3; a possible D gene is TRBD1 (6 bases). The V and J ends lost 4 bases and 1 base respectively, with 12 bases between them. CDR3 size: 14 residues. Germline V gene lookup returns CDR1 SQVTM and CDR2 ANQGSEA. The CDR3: CSVVWGLGTDTQYF. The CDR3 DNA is TGCAGCGTTGTATGGGGGCTGGGCACAGATACGCAGTATTTT.

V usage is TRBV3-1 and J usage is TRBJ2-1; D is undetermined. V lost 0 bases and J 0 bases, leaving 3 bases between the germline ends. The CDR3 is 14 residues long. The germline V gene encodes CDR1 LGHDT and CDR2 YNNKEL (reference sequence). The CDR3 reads CASSQDYSYNEQFF. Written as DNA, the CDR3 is TGTGCCAGCAGCCAAGACTACTCCTACAATGAGCAGTTCTTC.

CDR3: CASSSPGQGYEQYF. The CDR3 DNA reads as TGTGCCAGCAGCAGCCCAGGACAGGGTTACGAGCAGTACTTC. This chain uses TRBV25-1 with TRBJ2-7; 8 nucleotides line up with TRBD1. There are 14 residues in the CDR3. The V segment lost 6 bases and the J segment 4 bases; nucleotides outside the gene matches: 8. The germline gives CDR1 MGHDK, CDR2 SYGVNS.

The CDR3 sequence: CASMMRESTEAFF. CDR3 DNA sequence: TGTGCCAGTATGATGAGGGAGAGCACTGAAGCTTTCTTT. The chain employs TRBV19 and TRBJ1-1; D is ambiguous. CDR1 and CDR2 from the germline V gene are LNHDA and SQIVND (reference sequence). The V end lost 7 bases, the J end lost 4 bases, and 13 bases lay between the germline ends. This CDR3 contains 13 residues. The full variable domain, rest sourced from reference TRBV19 and TRBJ1-1, is DGGITQSPKYLFRKEGQNVTLSCEQNLNHDAMYWYRQDPGQGLRLIYYSQIVNDFQKGDIAEGYSVSREKKESFPLTVTSAQKNPTAFYLCASMMRESTEAFFGQGTRLTVV.

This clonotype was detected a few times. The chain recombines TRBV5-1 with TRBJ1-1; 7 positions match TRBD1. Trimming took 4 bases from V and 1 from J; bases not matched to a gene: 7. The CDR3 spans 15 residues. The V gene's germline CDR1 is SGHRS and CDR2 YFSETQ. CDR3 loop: CASSTSGTENTEAFF. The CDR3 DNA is TGCGCCAGCAGCACATCCGGGACAGAGAACACTGAAGCTTTCTTT.

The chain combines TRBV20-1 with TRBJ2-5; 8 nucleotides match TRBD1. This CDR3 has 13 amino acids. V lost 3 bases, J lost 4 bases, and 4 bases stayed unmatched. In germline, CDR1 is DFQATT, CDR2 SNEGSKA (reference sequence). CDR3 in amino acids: CSARAQGGETQYF. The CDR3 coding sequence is TGCAGTGCTAGGGCACAGGGGGGAGAGACCCAGTACTTC.

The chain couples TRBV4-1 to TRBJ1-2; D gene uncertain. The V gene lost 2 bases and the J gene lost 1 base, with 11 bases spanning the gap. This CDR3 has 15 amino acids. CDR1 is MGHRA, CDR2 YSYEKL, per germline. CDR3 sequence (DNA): TGCGCCAGCAGCCAAAGGGAAGGTATTAACTATGGCTACACCTTC. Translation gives CASSQREGINYGYTF.

The CDR3 protein is CASRDRGINEKLFF. The DNA for the CDR3 is TGTGCCAGCAGAGACAGGGGTATTAATGAAAAACTGTTTTTT. The rearrangement joins TRBV6-5 to TRBJ1-4; TRBD1 matches 8 bases. Germline V gene sequence: CDR1 MNHEY, CDR2 SVGAGI. With V trimmed by 6 bases and J by 4 bases, 4 bases remained unmatched. The CDR3 is 14 residues long.

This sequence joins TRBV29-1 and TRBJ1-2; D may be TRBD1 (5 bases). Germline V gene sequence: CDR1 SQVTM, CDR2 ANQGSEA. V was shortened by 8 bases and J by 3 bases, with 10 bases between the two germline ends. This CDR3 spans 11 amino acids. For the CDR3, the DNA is TGCAGCACCGGGGGAGACTATGGCTACACCTTC. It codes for CSTGGDYGYTF.

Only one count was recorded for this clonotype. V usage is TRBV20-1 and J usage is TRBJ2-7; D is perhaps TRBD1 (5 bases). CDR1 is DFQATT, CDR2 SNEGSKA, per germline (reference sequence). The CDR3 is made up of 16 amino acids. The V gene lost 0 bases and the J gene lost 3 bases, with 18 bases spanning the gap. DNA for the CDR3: TGCAGTGCTAGAGATTTCGCAGGGATCGGGTACTACGAGCAGTACTTC. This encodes CSARDFAGIGYYEQYF.